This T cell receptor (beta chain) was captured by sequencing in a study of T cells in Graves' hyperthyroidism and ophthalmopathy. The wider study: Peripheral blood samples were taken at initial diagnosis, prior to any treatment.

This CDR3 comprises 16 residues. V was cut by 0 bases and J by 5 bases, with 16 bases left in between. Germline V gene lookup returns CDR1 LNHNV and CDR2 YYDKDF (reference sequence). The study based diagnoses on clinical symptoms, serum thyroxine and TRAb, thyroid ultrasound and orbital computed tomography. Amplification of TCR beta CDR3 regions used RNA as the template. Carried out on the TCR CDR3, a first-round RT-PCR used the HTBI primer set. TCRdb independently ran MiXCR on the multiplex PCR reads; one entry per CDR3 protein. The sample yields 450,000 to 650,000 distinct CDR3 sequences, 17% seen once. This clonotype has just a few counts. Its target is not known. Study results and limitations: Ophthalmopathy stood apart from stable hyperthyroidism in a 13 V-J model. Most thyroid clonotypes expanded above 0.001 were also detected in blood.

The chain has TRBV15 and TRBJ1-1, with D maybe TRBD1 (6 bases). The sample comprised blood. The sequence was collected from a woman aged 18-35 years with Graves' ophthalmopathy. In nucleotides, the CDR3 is TGTGCCACCAGCAGAGATGGAACGGGGGCAAATACTGAAGCTTTCTTT. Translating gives CATSRDGTGANTEAFF. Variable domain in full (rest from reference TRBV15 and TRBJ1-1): DAMVIQNPRYQVTQFGKPVTLSCSQTLNHNVMYWYQQKSSQAPKLLFHYYDKDFNNEADTPDNFQSRRPNTSFCFLDIRSPGLGDTAMYLCATSRDGTGANTEAFFGQGTRLTVV.